The 20 T cell receptor beta chains listed next were all sequenced from one sample in a study of blood T cells in healthy people across ages. Through a sample-barcoded 5' primer and a J-beta primer mix, a second PCR was run for roughly 7 to 11 cycles. TCRdb ran MiXCR on the 5' RACE reads and lists one entry per CDR3 protein. The table includes fewer than 2,000,000 distinct CDR3 sequences, 30% to 40% detected once. Source material: blood. These TCRs come from a young woman in good health.

This CDR3 reads CASNRQAIPYEQYF. The CDR3, as DNA: TGTGCCAGCAACCGACAGGCGATACCCTACGAGCAGTACTTC. The chain is built from TRBV6-1 and TRBJ2-7, with a weak D call TRBD1 (6 bases). Per the germline V gene, CDR1 is MNHNS and CDR2 is SASEGT. The CDR3 consists of 14 residues. V lost 7 bases and J 2 bases, leaving 15 bases between the germline ends.

This clonotype was seen a few times. This chain connects TRBV6-1 to TRBJ1-5, with D unclear. Trimming took 1 base from V and 6 from J, leaving 7 bases between them. CDR1 is MNHNS and CDR2 is SASEGT in the germline V gene. This CDR3 region has 13 residues. CDR3 region: CASSEGSSQPQHF. The CDR3 DNA is TGTGCCAGCAGTGAAGGGAGTAGTCAGCCCCAGCATTTT.

In regard to this clonotype: One end of the junction is discordant with germline, which a read error may explain. The rearrangement links TRBV7-9 to TRBJ1-1; possible D gene TRBD1, 5 bases. CDR1 is SEHNR, CDR2 FQNEAQ, per germline (reference sequence). The CDR3 extends over 13 amino acids. This chain's CDR3 is CASSLSVGVEAFF. The CDR3 nucleotides read TGTGCCAGTAGCTTAAGTGTGGGGGTTGAAGCTTTCTTT.

This clonotype was seen a handful of times. This CDR3 reads CASKRASGSLGDTQYF. CDR3 in DNA: TGTGCCAGCAAGAGGGCTAGCGGGAGTCTGGGGGATACGCAGTATTTT. The rearrangement uses TRBV2 and TRBJ2-3; 10 bases agree with TRBD2. The CDR3 length is 16 residues. J gave up 6 bases and V 7 bases, and 13 bases lay outside the gene matches. Germline V lookup: CDR1 SNHLY, CDR2 FYNNEI.

This clonotype was seen a few times. The V gene is TRBV27, the J gene TRBJ2-1, with 7 bases that match TRBD2. CDR1 is MNHEY, CDR2 SMNVEV, per germline (reference sequence). Unmatched junction bases numbered 6, after V lost 0 bases and J lost 7 bases. The CDR3 contains 15 residues. CDR3 coding DNA: TGTGCCAGCAGTTTATCGTGGGGGGGGAGAAATGAGCAGTTCTTC. Its translation: CASSLSWGGRNEQFF.

This clonotype was counted between two and nine times. This chain links TRBV11-3 with TRBJ1-1; TRBD1 might be the D (5 bases). The ends were cut back, 5 bases at V and 6 bases at J, with 13 bases in the middle. This CDR3 region has 13 residues. CDR1 SGHNT and CDR2 YENEEA come from the germline V gene. The CDR3 bases are TGTGCCAGCAGCCCAGGGCCGAAGGCTGAAGCTTTCTTT. Translated: CASSPGPKAEAFF.

V is TRBV6-5 and J is TRBJ1-4; 8 nucleotides line up with TRBD1. This CDR3 has 18 residues. Germline CDR1 MNHEY, CDR2 SVGAGI. With V trimmed by 5 bases and J by 5 bases, 16 bases remained unmatched. For the CDR3, the DNA is TGTGCCAGCAGTAACCGACAGGGGACCCTTGCCCTAAATGAAAAACTGTTTTTT. Protein: CASSNRQGTLALNEKLFF.

This clonotype came up many times. J is TRBJ2-7 and V is TRBV7-9, with no clear D. Germline V lookup: CDR1 SEHNR, CDR2 FQNEAQ (reference sequence). V was clipped by 3 bases and J by 2 bases, with 8 bases between them. This CDR3 has 13 residues. The CDR3 sequence is CASSFSSAYEQYF. The CDR3 DNA follows: TGTGCCAGCAGCTTCTCTAGTGCCTACGAGCAGTACTTC.

This clonotype was seen only a few times. The genes are TRBV20-1 and TRBJ1-1, with D possibly being TRBD1 (6 bases). CDR1 and CDR2 from the germline V gene are DFQATT and SNEGSKA (reference sequence). V lost 6 bases, J lost 0 bases, and 11 bases lay in between. This CDR3 spans 13 amino acids. Here the CDR3 reads CSAAEGVNTEAFF. CDR3 DNA sequence: TGCAGTGCCGCGGAGGGGGTGAACACTGAAGCTTTCTTT.

This chain uses TRBV4-1 with TRBJ2-7, with D possibly TRBD2 on 6 matching bases. CDR1 MGHRA and CDR2 YSYEKL come from the germline V gene. The CDR3 is made up of 16 amino acids. The V gene lost 0 bases and the J gene lost 3 bases, with 15 bases spanning the gap. CDR3 protein: CASSQEFGTRRYEQYF. The CDR3 nucleotides are TGCGCCAGCAGCCAAGAATTTGGGACTCGACGCTACGAGCAGTACTTC.

V usage is TRBV6-5 and J usage is TRBJ2-1; D ambiguous. This CDR3 is built from 11 residues. V shed 7 bases and J shed 3 bases, with 4 bases lying between them. The germline V gene has CDR1 MNHEY and CDR2 SVGAGI. CDR3: CASTHYNEQFF. CDR3 bases: TGTGCCAGCACCCACTACAATGAGCAGTTCTTC.

The V gene is TRBV11-2, the J gene TRBJ2-3, with 14 bases matching TRBD2. The V gene end was trimmed by 7 bases and the J gene end by 6 bases; junction bases not matched to a gene: 6. The CDR3 is 15 amino acids. Looked up from germline, CDR1 is SGHAT and CDR2 is FQNNGV. The CDR3 sequence: CASNRTSGGRDTQYF. CDR3 bases: TGTGCCAGCAACCGGACTAGCGGGGGGCGGGATACGCAGTATTTT.

This chain links TRBV6-2 or TRBV6-3 with TRBJ2-7; TRBD1 might be the D (5 bases). CDR1 MNHEY and CDR2 SVGEGT come from the germline V gene. The CDR3 totals 11 residues. V was shortened by 6 bases and J by 6 bases, with 9 bases between the two germline ends. The CDR3, as DNA: TGTGCCAGCAGGATAGGGGTCGAGCAGTACGTC. Translating it yields CASRIGVEQYV.

The chain uses TRBV6-6 and TRBJ1-6, with 8 bases fitting TRBD1. V dropped 6 bases and J dropped 6; count of bases not matched to a gene: 7. The CDR3 is 15 amino acids. CDR1 and CDR2 (germline): MNHNY, SVGAGI (reference sequence). This CDR3 is CASRNGQGPNSPLHF. As DNA, the CDR3 is TGTGCCAGCAGGAACGGACAGGGACCTAATTCACCCCTCCACTTT.

For the CDR3, the DNA is TGTGCCAGCAGCTTAGGCGGGCTGGGAGTGTACGAGCAGTACTTC. This gives the protein CASSLGGLGVYEQYF. The V and J genes are TRBV7-9 and TRBJ2-7; D perhaps matches TRBD2 (5 bases). This CDR3 contains 15 residues. CDR1 is SEHNR and CDR2 is FQNEAQ in the germline V gene (reference sequence). The V end was cut by 1 base, the J end by 4 bases, with 14 bases between. Drawing the rest from reference TRBV7-9 and TRBJ2-7, the complete variable domain is DTGVSQNPRHKITKRGQNVTFRCDPISEHNRLYWYRQTLGQGPEFLTYFQNEAQLEKSRLLSDRFSAERPKGSFSTLEIQRTEQGDSAMYLCASSLGGLGVYEQYFGPGTRLTVT.

As regards this clonotype: Its ends do not fully match the called genes, so a read error is possible. The J gene is TRBJ2-6, the V gene TRBV28; maybe TRBD2 (5 bases). Germline V CDR1 and CDR2: MDHEN, SYDVKM. CDR3 length: 16 residues. For the CDR3, the DNA is TGTGCCACCAGTCCCCCTATGAGGGCTGGGGCCAACGTCCTGACTTTC. Translation: CATSPPMRAGANVLTF. The whole variable domain, filled in from reference TRBV28 and TRBJ2-6, reads DVKVTQSSRYLVKRTGEKVFLECVQDMDHENMFWYRQDPGLGLRLIYFSYDVKMKEKGDIPEGYSVSREKKERFSLILESASTNQTSMYLCATSPPMRAGANVLTFGAGSRLTVL.

The chain employs TRBV7-9 and TRBJ1-1; tentatively, D is TRBD1 (6 bases). Per the germline V gene, CDR1 is SEHNR and CDR2 is FQNEAQ (reference sequence). The CDR3 is 12 residues long. V lost 5 bases and J 6 bases, leaving 10 bases between the germline ends. For the CDR3, the DNA is TGTGCCAGCAGCCAGGGGACCCCTGAAGCTTTCTTT. Translation gives CASSQGTPEAFF.

CDR3 bases: TGTGCCAGCACCAAGGAAGCGGGGTTCACAGATACGCAGTATTTT. It specifies CASTKEAGFTDTQYF. The chain has TRBV6-6 and TRBJ2-3; TRBD2 matches 7 bases. Trimming cost V 7 bases and J 2 bases; bases outside gene matches: 9. Germline CDR1 MNHNY, CDR2 SVGAGI (reference sequence). The CDR3 consists of 15 residues.

Note on this clonotype: A far more abundant clone sits one base away, making this likely a read error. The CDR3: CASSLAEELFF. In DNA, the CDR3 is TGTGCCAGCAGTTTAGCCGAGGAGCTGTTTTTT. This rearrangement joins TRBV12-3 or TRBV12-4 to TRBJ2-2; D unresolved. The CDR3 totals 11 residues. Trimming pared 0 bases from V and 10 bases from J, leaving 3 bases between.

The chain joins TRBV20-1 to TRBJ1-1; D gene unclear. V lost 4 bases and J lost 7, with 13 bases in between. The CDR3 has 12 amino acids. Germline V CDR1 and CDR2: DFQATT, SNEGSKA (reference sequence). The DNA of the CDR3 is TGCAGTGCTACCAGGACGGCCAGTGAAGCTTTCTTT. The encoded protein is CSATRTASEAFF.